This T cell receptor (beta chain) was obtained from a study of T cells in Graves' hyperthyroidism and ophthalmopathy. The sample holds a few counts of this clonotype. The source material, RNA transcripts, was used to amplify TCR beta CDR3 regions. First-round RT-PCR targeting the TCR CDR3 was performed with the HTBI primer set. TCRdb re-derived calls from the multiplex PCR reads in MiXCR, one entry per CDR3 protein. The sample consists of 250,000 to 300,000 distinct CDR3 sequences, roughly 13% of them appearing once. The CDR3 runs to 15 residues. V gave up 3 bases and J gave up 1 base, with 12 bases separating them. Germline V lookup: CDR1 LGHNA, CDR2 YNFKEQ.

The chain uses TRBV4-2 and TRBJ1-2; no firm D call. What was sequenced was blood. The sequence came from a woman in her thirties or forties with Graves' hyperthyroidism. The CDR3 is CASSQDGPFNYGYTF. Written as DNA, the CDR3 is TGTGCCAGCAGCCAGGACGGCCCCTTTAACTATGGCTACACCTTC.